This T cell receptor beta chain emerged from a study of vaccination and CD4 T cells after COVID-19. As for the study in general: Six male and four female convalescents took part, two of them Hispanic. The peptides that stimulated the cells were overlapping spike peptides from SARS-CoV-2, HCoV-NL63, HCoV-OC43 and HCoV-229E. Once diagnosed, patients had post-COVID samples drawn a median about 110 days later (range 35 to 161). Whole-study results and caveats: It was observed that, in convalescent patients, a median roughly 85% of reactive clones arose only post-vaccination.

Treatment described: roughly 10-day PBMC culture with coronavirus spike peptide pools or control peptides (ViraFEST assay). This clonotype has a handful of counts. Its specificity is unknown. Oncomine TCR Beta short-read sequencing was applied to DNA from cultured CD4+ T cells. TCRdb analysed the PCR reads with MiXCR anew, one entry per CDR3 protein. The top ten hold approximately 11% of the sample, which has roughly 26,000 distinct CDR3 sequences, about 39% seen once. With 8 bases clipped from V and 4 bases from J, the junction kept 6 bases outside the gene matches. This CDR3 region has 13 residues. In germline, CDR1 is MNHNS, CDR2 SASEGT.

This sequence joins TRBV6-1 and TRBJ1-2; 8 bases map to TRBD1. Sequenced input: CD4+ T cells from blood, cultured in vitro. The TCR sequence derives from a human donor who had recovered from COVID-19. As DNA, the CDR3 is TGTGCCAGCGGACAGGGATTGAGCTATGGCTACACCTTC. As protein: CASGQGLSYGYTF.